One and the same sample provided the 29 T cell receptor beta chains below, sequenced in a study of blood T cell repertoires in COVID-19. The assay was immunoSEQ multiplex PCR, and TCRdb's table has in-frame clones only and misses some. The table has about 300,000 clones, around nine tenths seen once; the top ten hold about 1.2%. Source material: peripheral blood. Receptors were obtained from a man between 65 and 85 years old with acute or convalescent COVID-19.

CDR3 nucleotides: TGTGCCAGCAGTCCCCCCCCAGGGGCCGGTGGAAACACCATATATTTT. It yields the protein CASSPPPGAGGNTIYF. The V and J genes are TRBV28 and TRBJ1-3; tentative D call: TRBD1 (6 bases). Germline lookup yields CDR1 MDHEN and CDR2 SYDVKM. The CDR3 runs to 16 residues. Trimming shortened V by 5 bases and J by 3 bases, and 17 bases separated the two germline ends.

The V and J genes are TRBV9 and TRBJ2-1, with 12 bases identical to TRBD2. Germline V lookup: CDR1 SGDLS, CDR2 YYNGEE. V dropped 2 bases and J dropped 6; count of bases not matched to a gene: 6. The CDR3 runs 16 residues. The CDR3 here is CASSVSTSGGANEQFF. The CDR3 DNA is TGTGCCAGCAGCGTTTCGACTAGCGGGGGAGCCAATGAGCAGTTCTTC.

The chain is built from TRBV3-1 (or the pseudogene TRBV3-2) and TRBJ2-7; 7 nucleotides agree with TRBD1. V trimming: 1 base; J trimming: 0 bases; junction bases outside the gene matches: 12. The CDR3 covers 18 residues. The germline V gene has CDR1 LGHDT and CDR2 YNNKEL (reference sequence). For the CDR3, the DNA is TGTGCCAGCAGCCAAGTGCGGGCCCAGGGGGAAAGCTCCTACGAGCAGTACTTC. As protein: CASSQVRAQGESSYEQYF.

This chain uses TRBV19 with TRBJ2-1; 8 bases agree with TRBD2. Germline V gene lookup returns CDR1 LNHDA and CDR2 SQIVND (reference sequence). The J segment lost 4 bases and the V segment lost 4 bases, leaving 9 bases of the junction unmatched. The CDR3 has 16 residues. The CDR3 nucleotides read TGTGCCAGTAGTACCACCGAGGCTAGCGGGTACAATGAGCAGTTCTTC. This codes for CASSTTEASGYNEQFF.

The CDR3 sequence is CASSARTGSGNTEAFF. CDR3 nucleotides: TGTGCCAGCAGTGCTAGGACAGGGTCGGGGAACACTGAAGCTTTCTTT. J is TRBJ1-1 and V is TRBV7-2, with 8 bases identical to TRBD1. This CDR3 comprises 16 residues. Germline CDR1 SGHTA, CDR2 FQGNSA. With 6 bases clipped from V and 1 base from J, the junction kept 10 bases outside the gene matches.

This CDR3 reads CASSLERGDTQYF. CDR3 sequence (DNA): TGTGCCAGCAGCTTAGAGCGCGGGGATACGCAGTATTTT. The chain recombines TRBV11-3 with TRBJ2-3, with a tentative D call TRBD2 (5 bases). The V gene lost 0 bases and the J gene lost 6 bases, with 7 bases spanning the gap. CDR1 and CDR2 (germline): SGHNT, YENEEA. This CDR3 comprises 13 residues. The whole variable domain, filled in from reference TRBV11-3 and TRBJ2-3, reads EAGVVQSPRYKIIEKKQPVAFWCNPISGHNTLYWYLQNLGQGPELLIRYENEEAVDDSQLPKDRFSAERLKGVDSTLKIQPAELGDSAVYLCASSLERGDTQYFGPGTRLTVL.

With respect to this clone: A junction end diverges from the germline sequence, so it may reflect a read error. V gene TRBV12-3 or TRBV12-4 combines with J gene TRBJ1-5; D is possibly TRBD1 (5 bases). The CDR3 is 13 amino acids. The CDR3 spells CASSLDSFQPQHF. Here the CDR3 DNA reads TGTGCCAGCAGCTTAGACAGTTTCCAGCCCCAGCATTTT.

As DNA, the CDR3 is TGTGCTAGTGCCCGATCTCGCTGGAGCGGGAAATTCAAAGAGACCCAGTACTTC. It translates to CASARSRWSGKFKETQYF. The chain is built from TRBV12-5 and TRBJ2-5; the match to TRBD2 covers 7 bases. This CDR3 has 18 amino acids. The J segment lost 3 bases and the V segment lost 7 bases, leaving 20 bases of the junction unmatched. The germline gives CDR1 LGHNT, CDR2 FRNRAP.

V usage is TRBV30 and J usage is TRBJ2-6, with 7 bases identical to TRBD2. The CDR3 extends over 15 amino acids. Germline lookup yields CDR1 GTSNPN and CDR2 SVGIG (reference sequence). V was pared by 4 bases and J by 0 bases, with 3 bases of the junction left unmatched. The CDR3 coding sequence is TGTGCCTGGAACGGGGGGAGCTCTGGGGCCAACGTCCTGACTTTC. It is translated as CAWNGGSSGANVLTF. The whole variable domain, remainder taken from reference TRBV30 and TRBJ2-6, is SQTIHQWPATLVQPVGSPLSLECTVEGTSNPNLYWYRQAAGRGLQLLFYSVGIGQISSEVPQNLSASRPQDRQFILSSKKLLLSDSGFYLCAWNGGSSGANVLTFGAGSRLTVL.

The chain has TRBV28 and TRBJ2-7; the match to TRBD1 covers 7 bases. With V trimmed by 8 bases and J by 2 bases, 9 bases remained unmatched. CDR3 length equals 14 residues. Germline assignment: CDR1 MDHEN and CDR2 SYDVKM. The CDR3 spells CASWSRDRPYEQYF. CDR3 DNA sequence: TGTGCCAGCTGGTCACGGGACAGACCCTACGAGCAGTACTTC.

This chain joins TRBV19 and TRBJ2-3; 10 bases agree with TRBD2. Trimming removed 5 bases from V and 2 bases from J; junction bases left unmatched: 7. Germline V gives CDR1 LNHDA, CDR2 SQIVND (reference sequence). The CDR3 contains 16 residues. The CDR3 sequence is CASSPTSGAPTDTQYF. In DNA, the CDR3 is TGTGCCAGTAGTCCAACTAGCGGGGCTCCCACAGATACGCAGTATTTT.

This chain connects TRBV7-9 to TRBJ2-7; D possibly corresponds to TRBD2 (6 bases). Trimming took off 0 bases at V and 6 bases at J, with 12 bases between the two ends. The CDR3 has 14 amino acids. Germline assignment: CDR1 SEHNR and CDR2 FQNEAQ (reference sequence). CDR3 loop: CASSLAGWGGEQYF. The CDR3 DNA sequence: TGTGCCAGCAGCTTAGCAGGTTGGGGAGGCGAGCAGTACTTC.

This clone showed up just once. As DNA, the CDR3 is TGTGCCAGCAGTTTTGGGCTAGCGGGTGAGCAGTACTTC. Translation: CASSFGLAGEQYF. The chain has TRBV12-3 or TRBV12-4 and TRBJ2-7; 8 bases align to TRBD2. Trimming removed 3 bases from V and 7 bases from J; junction bases left unmatched: 5. CDR3 length equals 13 residues.

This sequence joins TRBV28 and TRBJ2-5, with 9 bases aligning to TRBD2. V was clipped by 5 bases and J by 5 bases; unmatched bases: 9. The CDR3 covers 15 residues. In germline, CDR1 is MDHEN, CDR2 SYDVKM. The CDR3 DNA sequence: TGTGCCAGCAGTCTTTTTAGCGGGGGCGGGGAGACCCAGTACTTC. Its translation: CASSLFSGGGETQYF.

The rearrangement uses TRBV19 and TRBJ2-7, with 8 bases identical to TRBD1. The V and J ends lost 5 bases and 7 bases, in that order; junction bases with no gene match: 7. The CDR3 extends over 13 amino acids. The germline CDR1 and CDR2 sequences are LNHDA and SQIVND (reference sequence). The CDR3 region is CASSDGQGREQYF. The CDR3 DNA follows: TGTGCCAGTAGTGACGGACAGGGACGGGAGCAGTACTTC.

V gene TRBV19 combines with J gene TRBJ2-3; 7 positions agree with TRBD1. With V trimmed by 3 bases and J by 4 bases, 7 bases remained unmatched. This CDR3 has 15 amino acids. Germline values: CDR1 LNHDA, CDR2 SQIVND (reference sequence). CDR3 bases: TGTGCCAGTAGTATCGGAAGACAGGGACCAGATACGCAGTATTTT. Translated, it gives CASSIGRQGPDTQYF. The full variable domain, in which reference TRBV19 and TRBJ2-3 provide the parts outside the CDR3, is DGGITQSPKYLFRKEGQNVTLSCEQNLNHDAMYWYRQDPGQGLRLIYYSQIVNDFQKGDIAEGYSVSREKKESFPLTVTSAQKNPTAFYLCASSIGRQGPDTQYFGPGTRLTVL.

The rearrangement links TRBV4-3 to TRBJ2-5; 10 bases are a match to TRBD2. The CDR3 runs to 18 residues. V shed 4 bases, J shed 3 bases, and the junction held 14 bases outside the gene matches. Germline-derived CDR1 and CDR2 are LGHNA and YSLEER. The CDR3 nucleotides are TGCGCCAGCAGCCGGGGGGCTAGCGGGGGCCTAGGGGAAGAGACCCAGTACTTC. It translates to CASSRGASGGLGEETQYF.

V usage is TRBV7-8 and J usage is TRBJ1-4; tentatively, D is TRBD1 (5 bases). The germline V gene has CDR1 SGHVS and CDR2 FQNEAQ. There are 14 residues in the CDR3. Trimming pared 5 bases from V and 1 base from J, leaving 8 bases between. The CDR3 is CASSPGGTNEKLFF. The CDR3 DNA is TGTGCCAGCAGCCCGGGGGGAACTAATGAAAAACTGTTTTTT.

CDR3 coding DNA: TGTGCCAGCAGTCCCCGGGACAGTGAACATTTT. Amino acids: CASSPRDSEHF. This rearrangement joins TRBV27 to TRBJ1-5; 7 bases are shared with TRBD1. CDR3 length: 11 amino acids. V shed 5 bases, J shed 16 bases, and the junction held 8 bases outside the gene matches. In germline, CDR1 is MNHEY, CDR2 SMNVEV (reference sequence).

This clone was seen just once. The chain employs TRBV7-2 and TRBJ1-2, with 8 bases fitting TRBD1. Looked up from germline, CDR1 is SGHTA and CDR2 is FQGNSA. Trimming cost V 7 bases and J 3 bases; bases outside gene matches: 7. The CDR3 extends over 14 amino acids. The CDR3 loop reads CASTPGGADYGYTF. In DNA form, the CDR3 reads TGTGCCAGCACCCCAGGGGGCGCAGACTATGGCTACACCTTC.

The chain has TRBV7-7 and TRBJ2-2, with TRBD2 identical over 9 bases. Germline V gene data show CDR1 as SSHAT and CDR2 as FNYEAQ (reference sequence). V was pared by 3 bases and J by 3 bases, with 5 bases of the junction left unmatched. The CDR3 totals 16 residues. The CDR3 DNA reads TGTGCCAGCAGCTTGTCAGCGGGGGGATACACCGGGGAGCTGTTTTTT. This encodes CASSLSAGGYTGELFF.

CDR3 sequence (DNA): TGTGCCAGCAGCCAACAGGATCAAGAGACCCAGTACTTC. Translated, it gives CASSQQDQETQYF. J is TRBJ2-5 and V is TRBV14; D unresolved. V was trimmed by 2 bases and J by 2 bases, leaving 6 bases between them. The V gene's germline CDR1 is SGHDN and CDR2 FVKESK. The CDR3 spans 13 residues.

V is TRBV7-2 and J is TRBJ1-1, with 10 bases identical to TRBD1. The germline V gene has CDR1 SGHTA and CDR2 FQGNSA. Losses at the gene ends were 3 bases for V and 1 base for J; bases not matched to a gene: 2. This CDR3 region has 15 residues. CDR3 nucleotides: TGTGCCAGCAGCTTGTGGACAGGGGGGAACACTGAAGCTTTCTTT. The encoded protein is CASSLWTGGNTEAFF.

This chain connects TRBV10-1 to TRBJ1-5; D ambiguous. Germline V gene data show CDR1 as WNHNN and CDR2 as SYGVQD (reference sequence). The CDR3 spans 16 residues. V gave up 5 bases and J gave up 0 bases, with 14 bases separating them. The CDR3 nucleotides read TGCGCCAGCAGTCCGTACGGTGGTGGTAGCAATCAGCCCCAGCATTTT. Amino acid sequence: CASSPYGGGSNQPQHF.

CDR3 region: CASSRTGRSIGYTF. In DNA, the CDR3 is TGTGCCAGCAGTAGGACAGGGCGGAGTATCGGCTACACCTTC. The chain combines TRBV28 with TRBJ1-2; 8 positions match TRBD1. Germline CDR1 MDHEN, CDR2 SYDVKM. The CDR3 consists of 14 residues. The trim removed 5 bases at V and 8 bases at J, leaving 10 bases unmatched.

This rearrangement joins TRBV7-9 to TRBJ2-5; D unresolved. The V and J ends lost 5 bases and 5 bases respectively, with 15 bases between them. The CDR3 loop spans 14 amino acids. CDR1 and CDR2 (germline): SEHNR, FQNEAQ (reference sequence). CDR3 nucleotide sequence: TGTGCCAGCAGCCCATCCCTGGGCAGGGAGACCCAGTACTTC. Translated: CASSPSLGRETQYF.

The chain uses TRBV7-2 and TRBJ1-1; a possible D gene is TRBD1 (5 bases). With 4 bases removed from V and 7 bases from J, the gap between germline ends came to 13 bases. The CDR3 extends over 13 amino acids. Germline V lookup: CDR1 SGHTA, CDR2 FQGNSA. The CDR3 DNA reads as TGTGCCAGCAGCTCGATCTGGGGGGGTGAAGCTTTCTTT. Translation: CASSSIWGGEAFF.

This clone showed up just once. The CDR3 bases are TGCGCCAGCAGCTTGGGGCAGAATCCTTGGGAGACCCAGTACTTC. It codes for CASSLGQNPWETQYF. The genes are TRBV5-1 and TRBJ2-5; D gene uncertain. The CDR3 is made up of 15 amino acids. The V end lost 0 bases, the J end lost 5 bases, and 14 bases lay between the germline ends. CDR1 and CDR2 (germline): SGHRS, YFSETQ.

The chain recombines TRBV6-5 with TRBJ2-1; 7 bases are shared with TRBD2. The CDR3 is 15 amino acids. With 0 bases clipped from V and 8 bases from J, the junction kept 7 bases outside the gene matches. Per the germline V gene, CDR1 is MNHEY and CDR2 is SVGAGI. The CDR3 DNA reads TGTGCCAGCAGTTACTCGGGGGGGAGGACCGATGAGCAGTTCTTC. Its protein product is CASSYSGGRTDEQFF.